The T cell receptor beta chain under discussion was sequenced for a study of CD8 T cells in Susac syndrome. About the study: Within the sequenced Susac syndrome patient group, five or six exhibited active disease and roughly 8 were in remission.

Study-level findings and limits: The study identified about sixteen and five Susac-specific public clones in total CD8+ and CD8+ TEMRA repertoires. The study acknowledged a relatively small number of individuals in its TCR sequencing and HLA analysis.

Germline lookup yields CDR1 SQVTM and CDR2 ANQGSEA. This CDR3 is built from 16 residues. J was trimmed by 2 bases and V by 0 bases; bases with no gene match: 10. Points on this clonotype: Antigen unknown.

Negative isolation was used for CD8+ and CD4+ T cells and FACS enrichment for TEMRA cells. Reverse transcription of roughly 0.5 to 1 ug RNA used random hexamers. TCRdb passed the immunoSEQ multiplex PCR reads through MiXCR, listing each CDR3 protein once. The sample includes about 83,000 distinct CDR3 sequences, 90% to 97% of them seen just once. The sequence was obtained from a human donor with Susac syndrome. Sequencing was done on a sample of CD8+ T cells from PBMCs. V gene TRBV29-1 combines with J gene TRBJ2-7, with TRBD1 matching 7 bases. In DNA form, the CDR3 reads TGCAGCGTTGAAGATCGCCCCGGGACAGCAACCTACGAGCAGTACTTC. Protein sequence: CSVEDRPGTATYEQYF.